This T cell receptor beta chain was sequenced during a study of blood T cell repertoires in COVID-19. In the source study's methods: Amplification with reference gene primers provided the estimates of nucleated cell counts. Data came from immunoSEQ multiplex PCR; TCRdb stores just in-frame clones and leaves some out. D and trimming come from the DNA, and the V and J calls and clone size come from that table. The data contain tens of thousands of clones, about 76% of them singletons. The CDR3 length is 14 residues. The sequencing sample was made of peripheral blood. This receptor was identified in an elderly man with acute or convalescent COVID-19. The chain couples TRBV21-1 to TRBJ2-3; the table's D call, TRBD2, has no DNA check behind it. TRBV21-1 is a recognized pseudogene. The CDR3 loop reads CASTKDLDTDTQYF. CDR3 in DNA: TGTGCCAGCACCAAAGATTTAGACACAGATACGCAGTATTTT.